This entry concerns a single TCR beta chain. Its antigen is undetermined. This specimen belongs to a study of post-analysis software for immune sequencing data. Study as a whole: Patients had relapsing-remitting, secondary progressive or progressive-relapsing multiple sclerosis; some lacked subtype.

Libraries were made from TCR beta cDNA, and they carried unique molecular identifiers. Starting from about 0.94 to 9.7 million T cells, the study yielded a few hundred thousand cDNA molecules. MiXCR, applied by TCRdb to the PCR reads, yields one record per CDR3 protein. The table shows some 800,000 distinct CDR3 sequences, with 35% to 55% occurring only once. Germline CDR1 reads DFQATT; CDR2 reads SNEGSKA (reference sequence). The CDR3 length is 12 residues. V was cut by 0 bases and J by 2 bases, with 5 bases left in between. Broader study findings: Roughly five TRBV segments appeared more often in patients than in controls, and TRBV5-6, TRBV5-1 and TRBV20-1 were among these. Normalized Chao1 diversity in multiple sclerosis patients fell significantly below that of controls.

The material sequenced was blood. The chain employs TRBV20-1 and TRBJ2-7; no definite D call. The TCR comes from a girl under 18 with multiple sclerosis. CDR3 DNA: TGCAGTGCTAGAGATCAAACCTACGAGCAGTACTTC. Amino acid sequence: CSARDQTYEQYF.